Each of the 14 T cell receptor beta chains below was sequenced from the same sample in a study of post-analysis software for immune sequencing data. For these TCRs, the target antigens are not known. Included in the TCR beta cDNA libraries were unique molecular identifiers. TCRdb fed the PCR reads into MiXCR, producing one record per CDR3 protein. Of about 820,000 distinct CDR3 sequences in the sample, roughly 50% were seen once. Whole-study findings and limits: A few TRBV segments (TRBV5-6, TRBV5-1 and TRBV20-1 among them) occurred more frequently in patients than in controls.

The sample was blood. The source of these receptors is a girl aged 5-17 years with multiple sclerosis.

The chain is built from TRBV6-5 and TRBJ1-2; D unresolved. V was shortened by 1 base and J by 0 bases, with 9 bases between the two germline ends. Looked up from germline, CDR1 is MNHEY and CDR2 is SVGAGI. The CDR3 sequence is 15 residues long. CDR3 nucleotides: TGTGCCAGCAGTTACTATGTGGGAGCTAACTATGGCTACACCTTC. Its translation is CASSYYVGANYGYTF.

The J gene is TRBJ1-2, the V gene TRBV7-2, with 9 bases that match TRBD1. Trimming removed 5 bases from V and 8 bases from J; junction bases left unmatched: 9. This CDR3 comprises 14 residues. From germline, CDR1 is SGHTA and CDR2 FQGNSA. CDR3 region: CASSIRQGEGGYTF. The DNA for the CDR3 is TGTGCCAGCAGCATCAGACAGGGGGAGGGAGGCTACACCTTC.

The J gene is TRBJ1-2, the V gene TRBV10-3; the D is unclear. Germline values: CDR1 ENHRY, CDR2 SYGVKD. V dropped 10 bases and J dropped 7 bases, with 19 bases sitting between them. The CDR3 is 13 amino acids. The CDR3 DNA reads TGTGCCAGTAACGGCGGCAGGCAACGTGGCTACACCTTC. This gives the protein CASNGGRQRGYTF.

The rearrangement joins TRBV5-5 to TRBJ2-1; 10 bases map to TRBD2. CDR1 SGHKS and CDR2 YYEKEE come from the germline V gene (reference sequence). This CDR3 spans 20 amino acids. Trimming took 0 bases from V and 0 from J; bases not matched to a gene: 12. CDR3 residues: CASSLVPPSGSDSSYNEQFF. In nucleotides, the CDR3 is TGTGCCAGCAGCTTGGTGCCTCCTAGCGGGAGCGACAGCTCCTACAATGAGCAGTTCTTC. The full variable domain, its missing parts supplied by reference TRBV5-5 and TRBJ2-1, is DAGVTQSPTHLIKTRGQQVTLRCSPISGHKSVSWYQQVLGQGPQFIFQYYEKEERGRGNFPDRFSARQFPNYSSELNVNALLLGDSALYLCASSLVPPSGSDSSYNEQFFGPGTRLTVL.

This rearrangement joins TRBV29-1 to TRBJ2-4; 10 bases line up with TRBD1. The J call may be mistaken, given a closer DNA end match to TRBJ2-7. The CDR3 runs to 15 residues. Germline V CDR1 and CDR2: SQVTM, ANQGSEA. DNA for the CDR3: TGCAGCGTTATACCAACCGACAGGGGGCTATACGAGCAGTACTTC. Its protein is CSVIPTDRGLYEQYF.

The chain is built from TRBV20-1 and TRBJ2-1; D may be TRBD2 (6 bases). The CDR3 is made up of 15 amino acids. The germline gives CDR1 DFQATT, CDR2 SNEGSKA (reference sequence). The germline V and J ends were trimmed by 3 bases and 4 bases, with 16 bases remaining between them. The CDR3 sequence is CSARFGREPYNEQFF. Written as DNA, the CDR3 is TGCAGTGCTAGGTTTGGACGGGAGCCTTACAATGAGCAGTTCTTC.

V is TRBV4-2 and J is TRBJ2-7, with TRBD2 identical over 13 bases. CDR1 and CDR2 (germline): LGHNA, YNFKEQ. This CDR3 spans 17 amino acids. J gave up 1 base and V 4 bases, and 7 bases lay outside the gene matches. The CDR3: CASSPETSGGISYEQYF. Written as DNA, the CDR3 is TGTGCCAGCAGCCCGGAGACTAGCGGGGGGATATCCTACGAGCAGTACTTC.

V usage is TRBV27 and J usage is TRBJ1-5; no definite D call. CDR1 MNHEY and CDR2 SMNVEV come from the germline V gene (reference sequence). V dropped 8 bases and J dropped 7 bases, with 15 bases sitting between them. The CDR3 extends over 13 amino acids. The CDR3 DNA is TGTGCCAGCGCCTCGAGGGCGGTGCAGCCCCAGCATTTT. Translation: CASASRAVQPQHF.

The chain is built from TRBV20-1 and TRBJ2-1, with 7 bases matching TRBD1. V lost 6 bases to trimming and J lost 4 bases; unmatched junction nucleotides: 9. From germline, CDR1 is DFQATT and CDR2 SNEGSKA (reference sequence). The CDR3 is 14 amino acids. The CDR3 DNA sequence: TGCAGTGCCGCGTCGGGACAGCTGTACAATGAGCAGTTCTTC. Translating it yields CSAASGQLYNEQFF.

V usage is TRBV29-1 and J usage is TRBJ2-4, with 8 positions matching TRBD2. Per germline, CDR1 SQVTM and CDR2 ANQGSEA. The J segment lost 0 bases and the V segment lost 5 bases, leaving 9 bases of the junction unmatched. This CDR3 region has 16 residues. The chain's CDR3 is CSVRTSWELAKNIQYF. The CDR3 bases are TGCAGCGTTCGGACTAGCTGGGAACTAGCCAAAAACATTCAGTACTTC.

The chain recombines TRBV15 with TRBJ2-7; a possible D gene is TRBD2 (5 bases). The CDR3 consists of 14 residues. CDR1 and CDR2 (germline): LNHNV, YYDKDF (reference sequence). Trimming pared 1 base from V and 2 bases from J, leaving 9 bases between. The CDR3 sequence: CATSRAAGAYEQYF. For the CDR3, the DNA is TGTGCCACCAGCAGAGCCGCCGGGGCCTACGAGCAGTACTTC.

J is TRBJ2-7 and V is TRBV4-1, with D possibly TRBD1 on 6 matching bases. V was pared by 0 bases and J by 2 bases, with 8 bases between. CDR1 and CDR2 from the germline V gene are MGHRA and YSYEKL. The CDR3 consists of 14 residues. The DNA for the CDR3 is TGCGCCAGCAGCCAAGATTGGGGGCCCTACGAGCAGTACTTC. The encoded protein is CASSQDWGPYEQYF.

This clonotype was observed a few times. The chain is built from TRBV29-1 and TRBJ2-3; D may be TRBD1 or TRBD2 (5 bases each). Germline CDR1 SQVTM, CDR2 ANQGSEA. Trimming left V 0 bases short and J 9 bases short, with 19 bases between. The CDR3 runs to 15 residues. CDR3 sequence (DNA): TGCAGCGTTGAAGAGAGCTGGGGGTACACAAGGACGCAGTATTTT. Amino acids: CSVEESWGYTRTQYF.

V is TRBV6-1 and J is TRBJ1-1; D not resolved. Germline V lookup: CDR1 MNHNS, CDR2 SASEGT. There are 14 residues in the CDR3. With 2 bases removed from V and 4 bases from J, the gap between germline ends came to 11 bases. The CDR3 nucleotides are TGTGCCAGCAGTGAAAGTCATAAGGGCACTGAAGCTTTCTTT. Its translation: CASSESHKGTEAFF.